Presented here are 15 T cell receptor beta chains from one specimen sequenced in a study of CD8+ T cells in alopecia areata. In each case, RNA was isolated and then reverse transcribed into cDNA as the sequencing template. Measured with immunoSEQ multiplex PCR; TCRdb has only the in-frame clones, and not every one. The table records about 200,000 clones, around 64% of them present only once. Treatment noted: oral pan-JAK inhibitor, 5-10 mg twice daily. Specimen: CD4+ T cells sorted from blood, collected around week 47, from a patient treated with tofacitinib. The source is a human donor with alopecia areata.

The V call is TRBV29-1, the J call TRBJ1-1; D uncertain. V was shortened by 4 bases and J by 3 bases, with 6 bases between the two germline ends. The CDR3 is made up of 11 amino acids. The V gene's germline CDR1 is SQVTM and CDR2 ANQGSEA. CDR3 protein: CSVALDTEAFF. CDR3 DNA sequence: TGCAGCGTTGCGCTGGACACTGAAGCTTTCTTT.

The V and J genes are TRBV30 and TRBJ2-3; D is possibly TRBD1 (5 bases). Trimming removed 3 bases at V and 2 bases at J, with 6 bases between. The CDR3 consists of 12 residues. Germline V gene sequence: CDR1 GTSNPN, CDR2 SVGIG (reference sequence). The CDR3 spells CAWRGLTDTQYF. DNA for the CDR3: TGTGCCTGGAGGGGGCTCACAGATACGCAGTATTTT.

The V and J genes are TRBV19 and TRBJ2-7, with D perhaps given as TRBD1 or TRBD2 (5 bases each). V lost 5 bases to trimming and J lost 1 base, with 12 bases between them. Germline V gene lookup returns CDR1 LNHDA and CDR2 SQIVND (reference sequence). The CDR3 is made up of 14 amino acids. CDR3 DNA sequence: TGTGCCAGTAGTCCCGGGGCCGTTTCCTACGAGCAGTACTTC. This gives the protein CASSPGAVSYEQYF.

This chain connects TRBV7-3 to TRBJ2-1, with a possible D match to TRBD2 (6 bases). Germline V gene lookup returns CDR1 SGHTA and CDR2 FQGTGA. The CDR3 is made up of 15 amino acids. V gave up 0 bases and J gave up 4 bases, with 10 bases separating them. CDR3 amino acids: CASSLTGGRYNEQFF. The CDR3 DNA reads TGTGCCAGCAGCTTAACGGGAGGTCGTTACAATGAGCAGTTCTTC. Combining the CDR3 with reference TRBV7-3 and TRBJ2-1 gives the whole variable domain GAGVSQTPSNKVTEKGKYVELRCDPISGHTALYWYRQSLGQGPEFLIYFQGTGAADDSGLPNDRFFAVRPEGSVSTLKIQRTERGDSAVYLCASSLTGGRYNEQFFGPGTRLTVL.

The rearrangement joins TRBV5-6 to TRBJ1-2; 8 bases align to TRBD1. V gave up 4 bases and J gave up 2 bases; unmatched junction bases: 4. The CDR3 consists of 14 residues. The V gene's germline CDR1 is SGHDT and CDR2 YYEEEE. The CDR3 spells CASSTRQGNYGYTF. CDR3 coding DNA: TGTGCCAGCAGCACCAGACAGGGGAACTATGGCTACACCTTC.

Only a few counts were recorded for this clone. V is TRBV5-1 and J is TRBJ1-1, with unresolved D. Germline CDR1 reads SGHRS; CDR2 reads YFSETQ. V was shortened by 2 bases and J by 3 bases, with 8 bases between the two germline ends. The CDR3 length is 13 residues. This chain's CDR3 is CASSFAADTEAFF. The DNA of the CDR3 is TGCGCCAGCAGCTTTGCAGCGGACACTGAAGCTTTCTTT.

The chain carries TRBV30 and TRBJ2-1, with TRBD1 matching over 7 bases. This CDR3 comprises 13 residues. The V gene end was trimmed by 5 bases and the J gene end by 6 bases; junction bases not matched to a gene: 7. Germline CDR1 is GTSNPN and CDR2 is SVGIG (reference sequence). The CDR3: CAWSGGRGNEQFF. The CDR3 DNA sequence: TGTGCCTGGTCAGGGGGAAGGGGCAATGAGCAGTTCTTC.

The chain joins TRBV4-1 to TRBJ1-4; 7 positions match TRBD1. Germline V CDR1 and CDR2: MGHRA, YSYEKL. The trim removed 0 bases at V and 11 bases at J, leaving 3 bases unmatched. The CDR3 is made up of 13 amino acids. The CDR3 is CASSQEQGNKLFF. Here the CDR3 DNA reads TGCGCCAGCAGCCAAGAACAGGGGAACAAACTGTTTTTT.

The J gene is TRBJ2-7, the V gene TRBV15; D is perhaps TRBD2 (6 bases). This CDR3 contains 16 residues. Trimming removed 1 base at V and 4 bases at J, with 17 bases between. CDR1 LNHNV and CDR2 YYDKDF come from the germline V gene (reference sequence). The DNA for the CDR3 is TGTGCCACCAGCAGAGTGCGCGGGGACCCCCCATACGAGCAGTACTTC. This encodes CATSRVRGDPPYEQYF.

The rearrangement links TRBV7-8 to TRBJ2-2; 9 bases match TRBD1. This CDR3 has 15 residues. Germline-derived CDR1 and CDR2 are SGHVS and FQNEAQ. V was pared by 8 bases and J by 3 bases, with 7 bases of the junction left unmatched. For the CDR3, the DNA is TGTGCCAGCGGACCGGGACAGGGTTACACCGGGGAGCTGTTTTTT. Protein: CASGPGQGYTGELFF.

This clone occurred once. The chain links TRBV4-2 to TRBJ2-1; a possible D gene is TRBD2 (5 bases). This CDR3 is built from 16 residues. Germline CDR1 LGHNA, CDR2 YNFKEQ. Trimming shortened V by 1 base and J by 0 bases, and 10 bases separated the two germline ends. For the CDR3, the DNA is TGTGCCAGCAGCCAAGGAGGGAGTCGCTCCTACAATGAGCAGTTCTTC. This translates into CASSQGGSRSYNEQFF.

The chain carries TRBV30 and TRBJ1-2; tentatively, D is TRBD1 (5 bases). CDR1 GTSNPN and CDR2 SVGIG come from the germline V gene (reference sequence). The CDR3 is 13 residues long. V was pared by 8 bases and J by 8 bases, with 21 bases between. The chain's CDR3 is CALKLAGLGGYTF. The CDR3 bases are TGTGCCCTAAAACTGGCAGGGTTGGGCGGCTACACCTTC.

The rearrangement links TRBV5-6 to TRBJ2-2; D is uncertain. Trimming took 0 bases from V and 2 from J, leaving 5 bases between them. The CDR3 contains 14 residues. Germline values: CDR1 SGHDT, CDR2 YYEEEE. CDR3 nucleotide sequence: TGTGCCAGCAGCTTGGTCCCTAACACCGGGGAGCTGTTTTTT. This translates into CASSLVPNTGELFF.

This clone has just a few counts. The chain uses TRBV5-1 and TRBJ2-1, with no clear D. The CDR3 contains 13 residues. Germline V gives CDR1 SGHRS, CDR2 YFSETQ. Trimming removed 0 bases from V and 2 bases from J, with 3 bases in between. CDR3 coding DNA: TGCGCCAGCAGCTTGGAGACCTACAATGAGCAGTTCTTC. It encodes CASSLETYNEQFF.

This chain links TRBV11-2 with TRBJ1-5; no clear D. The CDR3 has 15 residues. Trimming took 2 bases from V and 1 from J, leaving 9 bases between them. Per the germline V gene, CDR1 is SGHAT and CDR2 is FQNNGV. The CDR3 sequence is CASSLRLGSNQPQHF. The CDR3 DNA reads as TGTGCCAGCAGCTTACGATTAGGGAGCAATCAGCCCCAGCATTTT.